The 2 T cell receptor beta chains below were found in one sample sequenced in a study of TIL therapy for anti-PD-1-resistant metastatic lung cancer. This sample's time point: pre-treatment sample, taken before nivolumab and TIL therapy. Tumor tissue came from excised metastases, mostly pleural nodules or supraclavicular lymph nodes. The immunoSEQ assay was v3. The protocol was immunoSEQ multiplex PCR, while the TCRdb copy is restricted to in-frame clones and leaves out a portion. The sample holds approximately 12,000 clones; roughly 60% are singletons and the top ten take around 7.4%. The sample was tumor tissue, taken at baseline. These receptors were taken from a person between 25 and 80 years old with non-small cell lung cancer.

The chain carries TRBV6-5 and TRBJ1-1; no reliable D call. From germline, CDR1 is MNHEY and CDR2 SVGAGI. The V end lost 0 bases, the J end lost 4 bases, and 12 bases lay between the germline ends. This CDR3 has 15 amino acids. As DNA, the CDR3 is TGTGCCAGCAGTTACTCGTTGGTTTCGGGCACTGAAGCTTTCTTT. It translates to CASSYSLVSGTEAFF.

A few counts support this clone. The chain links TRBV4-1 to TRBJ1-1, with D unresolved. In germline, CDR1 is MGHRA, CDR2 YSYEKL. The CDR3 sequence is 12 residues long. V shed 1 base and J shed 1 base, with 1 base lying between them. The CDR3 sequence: CASSQGNTEAFF. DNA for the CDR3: TGCGCCAGCAGCCAAGGGAACACTGAAGCTTTCTTT.